A selection of T cell receptor beta chains follows, all from one sample in a study of regulatory T cells in long-lasting Graves disease. TCRdb analysed the multiplex PCR reads with MiXCR anew, one entry per CDR3 protein. The data hold about 460,000 distinct CDR3 sequences, with around 13% observed a single time. These records were also assigned to another study, of T cells in Graves' hyperthyroidism and ophthalmopathy.

Source: peripheral blood mononuclear cells (PBMCs), taken at new diagnosis, from a patient treated with antithyroid drugs. These receptors all stem from a woman in her 50s with Graves disease. Each CDR3 is given with its conserved first and last residue. Fields, in order: clone size, V gene, J gene, D gene, CDR3 DNA, CDR3 protein. The D gene is left open where the match is weak. A row's size may be missing; if present it is once, few, many or a size class.

>many|TRBV28|TRBJ2-2|-
TGTGCCAGCAGTCCCGGTTCACAAGGTTCCGGGGAGCTGTTTTTT
CASSPGSQGSGELFF
>many|TRBV24-1|TRBJ2-7|-
TGTGCCACCAGTGCCTCGGGGTGGGAGAGAAACTACGAGCAGTACTTC
CATSASGWERNYEQYF
>-|TRBV28|TRBJ1-4|TRBD1
TGTGCCAGCTCCGTACAGGGGGAGGGTGAAAAACTGTTTTTT
CASSVQGEGEKLFF
>few|TRBV6-5|TRBJ1-2|-
TGTGCCAGCAGTTACTCGTCCCAGGGCTATGGCTACACCTTC
CASSYSSQGYGYTF
>many|TRBV6-1|TRBJ1-2|-
TGTGCCAGCAGTGTGGGACAAGCCAACTATGGCTACACCTTC
CASSVGQANYGYTF
>-|TRBV7-9|TRBJ2-5|TRBD2
TGTGCCAGTCGGGCGGGAGACGTGGAGACCCAGTACTTC
CASRAGDVETQYF
>-|TRBV7-2|TRBJ2-3|TRBD2
TGTGCCAGCAGCCGACGGACAGATAGCGGGAGGGCCACAGATACGCAGTATTTT
CASSRRTDSGRATDTQYF
>many|TRBV3-1|TRBJ2-5|-
TGTGCCAGCAGCCAAGGACGTCGGGGGGCCGAAGAGACCCAGTACTTC
CASSQGRRGAEETQYF
>many|TRBV6-1|TRBJ1-1|-
TGTGCCAGCAGTGAATTACAGGCCATGAACACTGAAGCTTTCTTT
CASSELQAMNTEAFF
>-|TRBV19|TRBJ2-1|TRBD2
TGTGCCAGTAGTACCACACAGGGGGTTGGGACTAGCGGGAGCAATGAGCAGTTCTTC
CASSTTQGVGTSGSNEQFF
>-|TRBV6-9|TRBJ2-1|TRBD2
TGTGCCAGCAGCTATAGCGGGAGGGAGTACAATGAGCAGTTCTTC
CASSYSGREYNEQFF
>few|TRBV6-2/TRBV6-3|TRBJ2-7|-
TGTGCCAGCGGAACTCGACAGGCCGCCCTCTACGAGCAGTACTTC
CASGTRQAALYEQYF
>-|TRBV20-1|TRBJ1-2|TRBD1
TGCAGTGCTAGGGGACAGTACCCCAGCTATGGCTACACCTTC
CSARGQYPSYGYTF
>many|TRBV30|TRBJ2-1|TRBD2
TGTGCCTGGAGTTCCGGACTAGCGGGGAACAATGAGCAGTTCTTC
CAWSSGLAGNNEQFF
>many|TRBV3-1|TRBJ2-5|-
TGTGCCAGCAGCCAAGAGCTGCGGGGAAGGACCCAGTACTTC
CASSQELRGRTQYF
>many|TRBV2|TRBJ2-5|-
TGTGCCAGCAGTGAATGGGTCGGGAGAGGCCAAGAGACCCAGTACTTC
CASSEWVGRGQETQYF
>few|TRBV4-1|TRBJ2-3|TRBD2
TGCGCCAGCAGCCAATCAAAGGCACCGACTAGCGGGGGCACAGATACGCAGTATTTT
CASSQSKAPTSGGTDTQYF